Below, 3 T cell receptor beta chains from the same sample are listed, as sequenced in a study of blood T cell repertoires in COVID-19. The assay was immunoSEQ multiplex PCR, and TCRdb's table has in-frame clones only and misses some. The table lists roughly 62,000 clones, about nine tenths of them singletons. The sample comprised peripheral blood. The receptors stem from a human donor in a cohort sampled during active COVID-19.

The rearrangement uses TRBV3-1 (or the pseudogene TRBV3-2) and TRBJ1-3; the D gene is possibly TRBD1 (5 bases). V lost 4 bases and J 1 base, leaving 11 bases between the germline ends. The CDR3 contains 15 residues. The germline V gene has CDR1 LGHDT and CDR2 YNNKEL (reference sequence). CDR3 region: CASSLPGGSGNTIYF. The CDR3 DNA reads TGTGCCAGCAGCCTCCCCGGGGGATCTGGAAACACCATATATTTT.

The chain has TRBV20-1 and TRBJ1-2; no reliable D call. Trimming shortened V by 2 bases and J by 7 bases, and 8 bases separated the two germline ends. The germline V gene encodes CDR1 DFQATT and CDR2 SNEGSKA (reference sequence). The CDR3 covers 11 residues. CDR3 sequence: CSARTPGGYTF. CDR3 DNA: TGCAGTGCTAGAACCCCCGGTGGCTACACCTTC.

The rearrangement joins TRBV3-1 (or the pseudogene TRBV3-2) to TRBJ2-1; D uncertain. Germline V gene lookup returns CDR1 LGHDT and CDR2 YNNKEL (reference sequence). V was trimmed by 0 bases and J by 6 bases, leaving 12 bases between them. The CDR3 is made up of 15 amino acids. The CDR3 reads CASSQDQVSFNEQFF. For the CDR3, the DNA is TGTGCCAGCAGCCAAGATCAGGTGAGCTTCAATGAGCAGTTCTTC.